This entry concerns a single T cell receptor (beta chain). The source of the sample is a study of blood T cell repertoires in COVID-19. Study-level information: Acute and convalescent COVID-19 specimens originated in the United States, Italy and Spain. Nucleic acid was either cDNA or gDNA, and it came from T cells, B-cell-depleted T cells, or PBMCs.

Original handling: By means of reference gene primer amplification, nucleated cell counts were estimated. The assay was immunoSEQ multiplex PCR, and TCRdb's table has in-frame clones only and misses some. The V and J calls and clone size come from that table; D and trimming were worked out from the DNA. The data hold about 170,000 clones, with less than 90% observed a single time. Trimming shortened V by 4 bases and J by 0 bases, and 18 bases separated the two germline ends. The CDR3 is 19 amino acids. Germline V CDR1 and CDR2: KGHDR, SFDVKD. The sample was peripheral blood. This sequence was found in a man between 60 and 70 years old with acute or convalescent COVID-19. V gene TRBV24-1 combines with J gene TRBJ2-6; a possible D gene is TRBD2 (6 bases). The chain's CDR3 is CATSDHPWGESSGANVLTF. The CDR3 DNA sequence: TGTGCCACCAGTGACCATCCGTGGGGGGAGTCCTCTGGGGCCAACGTCCTGACTTTC.